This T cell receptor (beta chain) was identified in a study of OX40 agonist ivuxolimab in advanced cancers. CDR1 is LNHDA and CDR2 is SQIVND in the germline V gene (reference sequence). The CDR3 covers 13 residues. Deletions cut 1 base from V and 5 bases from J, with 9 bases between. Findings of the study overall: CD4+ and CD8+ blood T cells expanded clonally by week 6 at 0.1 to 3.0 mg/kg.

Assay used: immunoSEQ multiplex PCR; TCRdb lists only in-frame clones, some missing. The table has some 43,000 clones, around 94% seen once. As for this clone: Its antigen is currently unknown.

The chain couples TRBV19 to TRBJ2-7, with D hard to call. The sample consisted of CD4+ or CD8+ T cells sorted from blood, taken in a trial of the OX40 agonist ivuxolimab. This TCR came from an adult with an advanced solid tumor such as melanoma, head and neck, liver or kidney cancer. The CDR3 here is CASSIGLPHEQYF. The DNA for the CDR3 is TGTGCCAGTAGTATAGGGCTACCCCACGAGCAGTACTTC.